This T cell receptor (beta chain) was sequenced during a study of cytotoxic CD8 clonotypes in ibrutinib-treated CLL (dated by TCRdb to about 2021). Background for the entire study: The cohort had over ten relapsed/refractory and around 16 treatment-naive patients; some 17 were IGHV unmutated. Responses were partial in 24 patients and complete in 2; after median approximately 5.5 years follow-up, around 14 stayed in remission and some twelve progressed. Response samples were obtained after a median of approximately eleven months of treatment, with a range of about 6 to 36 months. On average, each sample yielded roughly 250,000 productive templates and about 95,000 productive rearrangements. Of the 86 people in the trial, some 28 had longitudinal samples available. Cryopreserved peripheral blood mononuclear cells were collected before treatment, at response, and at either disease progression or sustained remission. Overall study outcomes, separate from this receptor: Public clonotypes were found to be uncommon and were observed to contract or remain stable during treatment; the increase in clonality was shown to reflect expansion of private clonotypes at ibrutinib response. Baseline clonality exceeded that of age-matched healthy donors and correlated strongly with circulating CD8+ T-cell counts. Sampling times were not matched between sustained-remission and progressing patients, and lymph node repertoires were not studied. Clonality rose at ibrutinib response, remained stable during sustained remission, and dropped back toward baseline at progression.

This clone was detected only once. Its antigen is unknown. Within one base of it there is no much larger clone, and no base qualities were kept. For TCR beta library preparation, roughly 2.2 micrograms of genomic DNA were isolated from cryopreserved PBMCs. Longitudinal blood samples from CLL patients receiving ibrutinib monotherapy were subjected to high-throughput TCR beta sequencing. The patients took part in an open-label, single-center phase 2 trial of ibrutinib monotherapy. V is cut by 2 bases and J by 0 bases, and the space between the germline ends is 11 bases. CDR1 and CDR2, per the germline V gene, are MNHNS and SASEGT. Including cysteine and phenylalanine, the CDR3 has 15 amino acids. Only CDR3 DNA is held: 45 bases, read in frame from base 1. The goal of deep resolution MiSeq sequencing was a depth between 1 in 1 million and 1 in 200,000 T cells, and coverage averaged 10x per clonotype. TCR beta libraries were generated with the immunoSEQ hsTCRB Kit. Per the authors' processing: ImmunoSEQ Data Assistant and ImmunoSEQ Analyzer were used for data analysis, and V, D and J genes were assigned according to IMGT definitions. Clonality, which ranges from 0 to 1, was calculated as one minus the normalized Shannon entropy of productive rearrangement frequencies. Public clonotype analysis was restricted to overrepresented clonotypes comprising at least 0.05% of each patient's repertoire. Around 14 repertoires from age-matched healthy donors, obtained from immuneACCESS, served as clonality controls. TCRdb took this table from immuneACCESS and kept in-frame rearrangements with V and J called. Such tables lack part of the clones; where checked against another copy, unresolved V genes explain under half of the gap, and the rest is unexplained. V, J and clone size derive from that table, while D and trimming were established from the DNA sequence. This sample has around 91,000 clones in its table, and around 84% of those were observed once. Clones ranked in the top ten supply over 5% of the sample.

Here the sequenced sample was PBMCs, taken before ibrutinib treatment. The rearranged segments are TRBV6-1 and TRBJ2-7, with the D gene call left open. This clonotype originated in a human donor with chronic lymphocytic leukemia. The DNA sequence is TGTGCCAGCAGTGAATCCCTCTCCCCCTCCTACGAGCAGTACTTC. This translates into CASSESLSPSYEQYF.